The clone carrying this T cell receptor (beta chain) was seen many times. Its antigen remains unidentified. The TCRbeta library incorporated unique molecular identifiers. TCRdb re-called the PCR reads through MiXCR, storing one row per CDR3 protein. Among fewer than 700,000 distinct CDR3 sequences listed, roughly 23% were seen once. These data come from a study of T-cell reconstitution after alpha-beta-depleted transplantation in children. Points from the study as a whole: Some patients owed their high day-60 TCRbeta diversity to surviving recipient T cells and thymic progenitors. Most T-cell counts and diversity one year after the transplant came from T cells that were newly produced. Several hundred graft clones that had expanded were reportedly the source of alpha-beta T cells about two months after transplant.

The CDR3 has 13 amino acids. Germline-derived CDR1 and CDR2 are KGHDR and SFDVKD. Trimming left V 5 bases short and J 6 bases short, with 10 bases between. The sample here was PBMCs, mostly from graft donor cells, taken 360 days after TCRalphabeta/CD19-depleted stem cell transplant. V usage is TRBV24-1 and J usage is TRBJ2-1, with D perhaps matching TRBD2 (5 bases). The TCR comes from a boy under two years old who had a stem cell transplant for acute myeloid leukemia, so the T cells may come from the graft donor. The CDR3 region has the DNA TGTGCCACCAGTGCGAGGAGGAGCAATGAGCAGTTCTTC. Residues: CATSARRSNEQFF.